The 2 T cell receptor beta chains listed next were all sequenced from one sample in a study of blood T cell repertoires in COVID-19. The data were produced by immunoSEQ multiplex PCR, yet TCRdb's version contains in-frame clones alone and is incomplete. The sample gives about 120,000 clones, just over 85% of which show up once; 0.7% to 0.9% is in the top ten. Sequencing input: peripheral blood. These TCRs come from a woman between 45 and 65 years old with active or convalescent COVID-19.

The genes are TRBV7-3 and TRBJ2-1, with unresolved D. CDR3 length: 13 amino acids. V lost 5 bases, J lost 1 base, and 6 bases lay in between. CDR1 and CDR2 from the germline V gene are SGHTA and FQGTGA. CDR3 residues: CASSPRSYNEQFF. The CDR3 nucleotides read TGTGCCAGCAGCCCCCGGTCCTACAATGAGCAGTTCTTC.

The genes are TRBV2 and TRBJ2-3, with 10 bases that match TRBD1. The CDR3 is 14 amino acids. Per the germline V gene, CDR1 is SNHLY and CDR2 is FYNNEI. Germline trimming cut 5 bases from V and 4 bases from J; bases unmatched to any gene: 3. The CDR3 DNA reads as TGTGCCAGCAGTTGGGACAGGGGCCCAGATACGCAGTATTTT. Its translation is CASSWDRGPDTQYF. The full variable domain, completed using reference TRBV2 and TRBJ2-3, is EPEVTQTPSHQVTQMGQEVILRCVPISNHLYFYWYRQILGQKVEFLVSFYNNEISEKSEIFDDQFSVERPDGSNFTLKIRSTKLEDSAMYFCASSWDRGPDTQYFGPGTRLTVL.